This passage covers 19 T cell receptor beta chains from one sample sequenced in a study of CD8 T cells in ankylosing spondylitis. Study observations and caveats: Blood from ankylosing spondylitis patients appeared to carry a characteristic roughly eight-variant TCR beta motif.

MiXCR, run by TCRdb on the 5' RACE reads, gives a single entry per CDR3 protein. The table has about 330,000 distinct CDR3 sequences, 8% seen once. Their cognate antigens are unknown. Specimen: blood, either unsorted or a sorted T cell fraction (not recorded which). The receptors were sampled from a male donor with ankylosing spondylitis.

This clonotype was seen many times. The chain is built from TRBV5-1 and TRBJ2-3; no reliable D call. CDR3 length: 12 residues. Looked up from germline, CDR1 is SGHRS and CDR2 is YFSETQ. V was pared by 1 base and J by 6 bases, with 6 bases between. The CDR3 reads CASSLISDTQYF. The CDR3 nucleotides read TGCGCCAGCAGCTTGATTTCTGATACGCAGTATTTT.

The chain has TRBV5-4 and TRBJ2-1; 13 positions match TRBD2. Germline V gene lookup returns CDR1 SGHNT and CDR2 YYREEE (reference sequence). CDR3 length: 16 residues. Losses at the gene ends were 7 bases for V and 8 bases for J; bases not matched to a gene: 12. CDR3 sequence reads: CASGSPGLAGVYEQFF. The CDR3 coding sequence is TGTGCCAGCGGATCCCCAGGACTAGCGGGAGTCTATGAGCAGTTCTTC.

The gene calls are TRBV20-1 and TRBJ1-1; tentatively, D is TRBD1 (5 bases). Germline V gene sequence: CDR1 DFQATT, CDR2 SNEGSKA (reference sequence). The CDR3 runs 14 residues. Trimming shortened V by 5 bases and J by 4 bases, and 17 bases separated the two germline ends. The CDR3 nucleotides are TGCAGTGCTCCTCCCCGATGGGGGTTCACTGAAGCTTTCTTT. Amino acids: CSAPPRWGFTEAFF.

The rearrangement uses TRBV27 and TRBJ2-1; tentative D call: TRBD1 (5 bases). The germline V gene encodes CDR1 MNHEY and CDR2 SMNVEV (reference sequence). V was trimmed by 8 bases and J by 0 bases, leaving 14 bases between them. This CDR3 contains 15 residues. The CDR3 region is CASPPQDSSYNEQFF. CDR3 nucleotides: TGTGCCAGCCCGCCACAGGATAGCTCCTACAATGAGCAGTTCTTC.

This rearrangement joins TRBV7-9 to TRBJ2-7, with D perhaps matching TRBD1 (5 bases). V dropped 3 bases and J dropped 6 bases, with 9 bases sitting between them. The CDR3 runs to 12 residues. Germline V gene lookup returns CDR1 SEHNR and CDR2 FQNEAQ (reference sequence). In DNA, the CDR3 is TGTGCCAGCAGCTTTGACAGCGCCGAGCAGTACTTC. Translated: CASSFDSAEQYF.

This clonotype was observed at least ten times. The J gene is TRBJ2-5, the V gene TRBV20-1; possibly TRBD1 for D (5 bases). Germline V gives CDR1 DFQATT, CDR2 SNEGSKA (reference sequence). The CDR3 contains 14 residues. Trimming shortened V by 0 bases and J by 4 bases, and 12 bases separated the two germline ends. The CDR3 reads CSARDQGMGETQYF. The CDR3 nucleotides read TGCAGTGCTAGAGACCAGGGCATGGGAGAGACCCAGTACTTC.

The rearrangement uses TRBV5-1 and TRBJ1-2; D remains ambiguous. CDR1 and CDR2 from the germline V gene are SGHRS and YFSETQ. There are 14 residues in the CDR3. The V end was cut by 0 bases, the J end by 5 bases, with 11 bases between. The DNA for the CDR3 is TGCGCCAGCAGCTTGGGGACTGTCGCATATGGCTACACCTTC. Amino acid sequence: CASSLGTVAYGYTF.

This clonotype showed up just a few times. V is TRBV5-6 and J is TRBJ2-4; 7 bases agree with TRBD2. Per germline, CDR1 SGHDT and CDR2 YYEEEE. CDR3 length equals 15 residues. V shed 0 bases, J shed 7 bases, and the junction held 7 bases outside the gene matches. The CDR3 region has the DNA TGTGCCAGCAGCTTGGCCGGGGGAGGGGACAACATTCAGTACTTC. Translation gives CASSLAGGGDNIQYF.

This clonotype was observed many times. The rearrangement links TRBV25-1 to TRBJ2-2; D gene ambiguous. The CDR3 sequence is 15 residues long. CDR1 and CDR2 (germline): MGHDK, SYGVNS. V was cut by 7 bases and J by 6 bases, with 18 bases left in between. This CDR3 reads CASTSGDGDPGELFF. In nucleotides, the CDR3 is TGTGCCAGCACCTCTGGGGATGGTGACCCCGGGGAGCTGTTTTTT.

The chain links TRBV25-1 to TRBJ2-1; tentative D call: TRBD2 (5 bases). V was pared by 1 base and J by 4 bases, with 5 bases between. Germline CDR1 MGHDK, CDR2 SYGVNS. The CDR3 has 13 residues. This CDR3 is CASSESGYNEQFF. The CDR3 region has the DNA TGTGCCAGCAGTGAATCGGGGTACAATGAGCAGTTCTTC.

The chain recombines TRBV6-1 with TRBJ2-3, with D possibly being TRBD1 (5 bases). Germline V CDR1 and CDR2: MNHNS, SASEGT. The CDR3 totals 13 residues. Trimming left V 5 bases short and J 4 bases short, with 10 bases between. CDR3 loop: CASSMGLPDTQYF. CDR3 DNA sequence: TGTGCCAGCAGTATGGGGCTACCAGATACGCAGTATTTT.

This chain uses TRBV27 with TRBJ2-1; the match to TRBD1 covers 11 bases. This CDR3 contains 18 residues. The V and J ends lost 1 base and 9 bases, in that order; junction bases with no gene match: 14. Germline lookup yields CDR1 MNHEY and CDR2 SMNVEV (reference sequence). The CDR3 protein is CASSLWGPGQGVGGEQFF. CDR3 sequence (DNA): TGTGCCAGCAGTTTATGGGGCCCGGGACAGGGGGTAGGGGGTGAGCAGTTCTTC.

V and J are TRBV5-4 and TRBJ2-7; D unresolved. V lost 4 bases to trimming and J lost 7 bases, with 15 bases between them. Germline loops: CDR1 SGHNT, CDR2 YYREEE (reference sequence). This CDR3 region has 13 residues. This CDR3 reads CASSPGETPEQYF. The CDR3 nucleotides are TGTGCCAGCAGCCCCGGTGAGACGCCTGAGCAGTACTTC.

The V gene is TRBV11-1, the J gene TRBJ2-1; 14 nucleotides line up with TRBD2. V shed 5 bases and J 4 bases; nucleotides not matched to a gene: 4. The V gene's germline CDR1 is SGHAT and CDR2 FQDESV (reference sequence). The CDR3 spans 16 residues. The CDR3: CASSVTSGRDYNEQFF. The CDR3 DNA is TGTGCCAGCAGCGTGACTAGCGGGAGGGATTACAATGAGCAGTTCTTC.

This clonotype was detected a few times. This rearrangement joins TRBV28 to TRBJ1-2; no firm D call. CDR3 length equals 14 residues. Trimming left V 1 base short and J 4 bases short, with 10 bases between. Germline V CDR1 and CDR2: MDHEN, SYDVKM. CDR3 in amino acids: CASSLYGISYGYTF. CDR3 DNA sequence: TGTGCCAGCAGTTTATACGGGATCAGCTATGGCTACACCTTC.

The V call is TRBV5-6, the J call TRBJ1-4; TRBD1 aligns across 8 bases. The germline CDR1 and CDR2 sequences are SGHDT and YYEEEE. The CDR3 consists of 15 residues. Unmatched junction bases numbered 4, after V lost 2 bases and J lost 4 bases. The CDR3 DNA reads as TGTGCCAGCAGCTTTGGGACAGGTGGTAATGAAAAACTGTTTTTT. Translating gives CASSFGTGGNEKLFF. The entire variable domain, with the rest obtained from reference TRBV5-6 and TRBJ1-4, is as follows: DAGVTQSPTHLIKTRGQQVTLRCSPKSGHDTVSWYQQALGQGPQFIFQYYEEEERQRGNFPDRFSGHQFPNYSSELNVNALLLGDSALYLCASSFGTGGNEKLFFGSGTQLSVL.

There are a few counts of this clonotype. The genes are TRBV5-1 and TRBJ1-1; D gene unclear. Germline CDR1 reads SGHRS; CDR2 reads YFSETQ. V was clipped by 1 base and J by 0 bases, with 10 bases between them. The CDR3 spans 15 residues. The CDR3 sequence: CASSLFGSMNTEAFF. Written as DNA, the CDR3 is TGCGCCAGCAGCTTGTTTGGCTCCATGAACACTGAAGCTTTCTTT.

The chain recombines TRBV27 with TRBJ1-5; 8 nucleotides line up with TRBD1. With V trimmed by 6 bases and J by 6 bases, 7 bases remained unmatched. This CDR3 is 14 amino acids long. Germline-derived CDR1 and CDR2 are MNHEY and SMNVEV (reference sequence). In DNA, the CDR3 is TGTGCCAGCAGCCGCAGGGGGCCGGGTCAGCCCCAGCATTTT. Residues: CASSRRGPGQPQHF.

This clonotype was observed a few times. V usage is TRBV9 and J usage is TRBJ2-1; 9 nucleotides line up with TRBD2. The germline V gene encodes CDR1 SGDLS and CDR2 YYNGEE. The CDR3 extends over 15 amino acids. V lost 4 bases to trimming and J lost 6 bases; unmatched junction nucleotides: 8. This CDR3 reads CASSNSGSRGNEQFF. CDR3 DNA sequence: TGTGCCAGCAGCAATAGCGGGAGTAGGGGCAATGAGCAGTTCTTC.